One sample yielded the 12 T cell receptor beta chains listed below, sequenced in a study of CD8+CD57+ T cells in acquired aplastic anemia. Sequenced patients had shown CD8+CD57+ cell expansion by flow cytometry. Researchers used genomic DNA as the template to profile TCR beta VDJ and CDR3. Each CDR3 protein is one row after TCRdb ran MiXCR on the reads. The sample has over 250,000 distinct CDR3 sequences, 56% seen once. Sequencing input: sorted CD4+, CD8+, or CD8+CD57+ T cells (not recorded which) from PBMCs. The source is a human donor with aplastic anemia.

The chain employs TRBV7-2 and TRBJ2-3, with 10 bases identical to TRBD1. The CDR3 runs to 14 residues. The germline V gene has CDR1 SGHTA and CDR2 FQGNSA. The ends lost 3 bases at V and 9 bases at J; junction bases unmatched: 6. CDR3 sequence: CASSFPGTGVTQYF. The CDR3 nucleotides are TGTGCCAGCAGCTTCCCCGGGACAGGGGTAACGCAGTATTTT.

The table lists this clonotype with many counts. The chain carries TRBV20-1 and TRBJ2-5, with 8 bases lining up with TRBD1. Germline V lookup: CDR1 DFQATT, CDR2 SNEGSKA (reference sequence). CDR3 length: 14 amino acids. The junction had 7 bases not matched to a gene; V was cut back by 6 bases and J by 1 base. CDR3 sequence (DNA): TGCAGTGCGGGACCAGGGGGCGTCCAAGAGACCCAGTACTTC. Translation gives CSAGPGGVQETQYF.

The chain employs TRBV7-9 and TRBJ2-7; the match to TRBD2 covers 8 bases. The CDR3 covers 19 residues. After removal of 5 bases from V and 0 bases from J, the junction contained 18 bases not matched to a gene. The germline V gene has CDR1 SEHNR and CDR2 FQNEAQ (reference sequence). In nucleotides, the CDR3 is TGTGCCAGCAGCCCCCCCCGGGGGTCTAGCGGGCGGCACTCCTACGAGCAGTACTTC. Encoded protein: CASSPPRGSSGRHSYEQYF.

As regards this clonotype: An end of the junction does not agree with germline; a read error may underlie this. The V call is TRBV20-1, the J call TRBJ2-6; D might be TRBD1 or TRBD2, each matching 5 bases. Germline V gives CDR1 DFQATT, CDR2 SNEGSKA (reference sequence). The CDR3 sequence is 11 residues long. The DNA of the CDR3 is TGCAGTGCTAGAGAGCCGGGACCTGAAGCTTTC. Amino acids: CSAREPGPEAF.

The chain uses TRBV19 and TRBJ2-5, with 9 positions matching TRBD2. J lost 1 base, V lost 8 bases, and 11 bases had no gene match. The length of the CDR3 is 16 residues. Germline V gene data show CDR1 as LNHDA and CDR2 as SQIVND (reference sequence). In DNA, the CDR3 is TGTGCCAGTTCCAGGACTAGCGACCGCGTCCAAGAGACCCAGTACTTC. It yields the protein CASSRTSDRVQETQYF.

This clonotype was seen a handful of times. This sequence joins TRBV15 and TRBJ2-7; tentatively, D is TRBD1 (5 bases). The CDR3 has 12 residues. V gave up 5 bases and J gave up 3 bases, with 8 bases separating them. In germline, CDR1 is LNHNV, CDR2 YYDKDF (reference sequence). The CDR3 protein is CATSPDSYEQYF. The CDR3 DNA follows: TGTGCCACCAGCCCAGACAGCTACGAGCAGTACTTC.

V gene TRBV24-1 combines with J gene TRBJ2-1, with 10 bases fitting TRBD2. Unmatched junction bases numbered 9, after V lost 4 bases and J lost 7 bases. The CDR3 is 16 amino acids. Germline CDR1 KGHDR, CDR2 SFDVKD. CDR3 DNA sequence: TGTGCCACCAGTGACTCCAGACTAGCGGGCGGAAATGAGCAGTTCTTC. Encoded protein: CATSDSRLAGGNEQFF.

This clonotype has a count of ten or more. The rearrangement joins TRBV7-3 to TRBJ1-1; TRBD1 is a possible D gene (5 bases). This CDR3 is built from 14 residues. In germline, CDR1 is SGHTA, CDR2 FQGTGA. V lost 2 bases to trimming and J lost 0 bases, with 7 bases between them. The CDR3 spells CASSLSGVNTEAFF. The CDR3 coding sequence is TGTGCCAGCAGCTTATCGGGGGTGAACACTGAAGCTTTCTTT.

This clonotype was observed at least ten times. The J gene is TRBJ2-2, the V gene TRBV29-1; D not certain. The V and J ends lost 2 bases and 2 bases respectively, with 6 bases between them. The CDR3 sequence is 13 residues long. Looked up from germline, CDR1 is SQVTM and CDR2 is ANQGSEA. This chain's CDR3 is CSVEWTNTGELFF. The DNA of the CDR3 is TGCAGCGTTGAATGGACCAACACCGGGGAGCTGTTTTTT.

Many counts were recorded for this clonotype. The gene calls are TRBV20-1 and TRBJ2-5; no definite D call. The CDR3 consists of 12 residues. Trimming shortened V by 3 bases and J by 0 bases, and 5 bases separated the two germline ends. Looked up from germline, CDR1 is DFQATT and CDR2 is SNEGSKA (reference sequence). The DNA for the CDR3 is TGCAGTGCTAGTGTTTACCAAGAGACCCAGTACTTC. Encoded protein: CSASVYQETQYF.

The rearrangement links TRBV7-9 to TRBJ2-7; D is perhaps TRBD1 or TRBD2 (5 bases each). Germline V CDR1 and CDR2: SEHNR, FQNEAQ (reference sequence). V was trimmed by 8 bases and J by 5 bases, leaving 19 bases between them. The length of the CDR3 is 14 residues. The CDR3: CASAGDGVPDEQYF. The CDR3 DNA reads as TGTGCCAGCGCCGGGGACGGAGTCCCAGACGAGCAGTACTTC.

The chain carries TRBV5-6 and TRBJ2-7, with TRBD1 as a possible D gene (5 bases). Germline V gene lookup returns CDR1 SGHDT and CDR2 YYEEEE. V was clipped by 2 bases and J by 6 bases, with 9 bases between them. There are 12 residues in the CDR3. The chain's CDR3 is CASSLGVSEQYF. For the CDR3, the DNA is TGTGCCAGCAGCTTAGGGGTTTCCGAGCAGTACTTC.